A single sample is the source of the 21 T cell receptor beta chains below, sequenced in a study of blood T cell repertoires in COVID-19. Clones were read by immunoSEQ multiplex PCR, and TCRdb kept only the in-frame ones, dropping some. In the table there are tens of thousands of clones, more than 90% of which are singletons. The source material was peripheral blood. The receptor source for this set is a man aged 55 to 70 with acute or convalescent COVID-19.

The V gene is TRBV28, the J gene TRBJ2-2; TRBD2 agrees at 15 bases. This CDR3 contains 17 residues. V trimming: 5 bases; J trimming: 7 bases; junction bases outside the gene matches: 8. Germline V gives CDR1 MDHEN, CDR2 SYDVKM. The CDR3 region is CASSPRTSGRAGGELFF. The CDR3 nucleotides are TGTGCCAGCAGTCCCCGGACTAGCGGGAGGGCCGGCGGGGAGCTGTTTTTT.

The rearrangement uses TRBV5-1 and TRBJ2-5, with 7 bases lining up with TRBD1. Germline values: CDR1 SGHRS, CDR2 YFSETQ. This CDR3 comprises 14 residues. Trimming took 4 bases from V and 5 from J; bases not matched to a gene: 8. The CDR3 coding sequence is TGCGCCAGCAGCCCCACAGGGGCGAAGGAGACCCAGTACTTC. This codes for CASSPTGAKETQYF.

This clone was seen just once. The same CDR3 arises from other DNA sequences in this sample as well. The chain uses TRBV3-1 (or the pseudogene TRBV3-2) and TRBJ1-4; 10 bases map to TRBD1. Germline trimming cut 0 bases from V and 7 bases from J; bases unmatched to any gene: 5. This CDR3 has 16 amino acids. Germline CDR1 LGHDT, CDR2 YNNKEL (reference sequence). In DNA form, the CDR3 reads TGTGCCAGCAGCCAAGAGCTGACAGGGGGCGGTGAAAAACTGTTTTTT. Its translation is CASSQELTGGGEKLFF.

This sequence joins TRBV30 and TRBJ1-6; D perhaps matches TRBD1 (6 bases). The length of the CDR3 is 15 residues. V was shortened by 0 bases and J by 7 bases, with 13 bases between the two germline ends. Germline CDR1 reads GTSNPN; CDR2 reads SVGIG (reference sequence). CDR3 coding DNA: TGTGCCTGGAGTGTAAAGGGTCAGGGGAATTCACCCCTCCACTTT. It specifies CAWSVKGQGNSPLHF.

The chain carries TRBV20-1 and TRBJ1-6, with TRBD1 matching 8 bases. This CDR3 has 15 amino acids. CDR1 and CDR2 (germline): DFQATT, SNEGSKA (reference sequence). The trim removed 3 bases at V and 5 bases at J, leaving 6 bases unmatched. The DNA for the CDR3 is TGCAGTGCTAGTACGGGACAGGAGGATAATTCACCCCTCCACTTT. It translates to CSASTGQEDNSPLHF.

This clone was picked up one time. The chain combines TRBV28 with TRBJ2-1, with 11 nucleotides matching TRBD2. Per the germline V gene, CDR1 is MDHEN and CDR2 is SYDVKM. The V segment lost 3 bases and the J segment 0 bases; nucleotides outside the gene matches: 4. The CDR3 is 17 residues long. The CDR3 here is CASSLVAGGSSYNEQFF. In DNA, the CDR3 is TGTGCCAGCAGTTTGGTAGCGGGAGGGAGCTCCTACAATGAGCAGTTCTTC.

The chain employs TRBV2 and TRBJ2-2; D is unresolved. The germline V gene encodes CDR1 SNHLY and CDR2 FYNNEI. V was shortened by 4 bases and J by 4 bases, with 7 bases between the two germline ends. This CDR3 comprises 13 residues. CDR3 region: CASSVILTGELFF. The CDR3 bases are TGTGCCAGCAGTGTAATTCTCACCGGGGAGCTGTTTTTT.

The rearrangement joins TRBV7-2 to TRBJ2-7; D perhaps matches TRBD1 (5 bases). The CDR3 has 15 amino acids. Germline CDR1 reads SGHTA; CDR2 reads FQGNSA. Trimming cost V 0 bases and J 3 bases, with 12 bases left between them. In nucleotides, the CDR3 is TGTGCCAGCAGCTTAGCCGGCCGCCAGGGCTACGAGCAGTACTTC. Translation gives CASSLAGRQGYEQYF.

Here the CDR3 DNA reads TGTGCCACCAGTGATTTGGACAGGGGGAACACCGGGGAGCTGTTTTTT. Translated: CATSDLDRGNTGELFF. The chain joins TRBV24-1 to TRBJ2-2, with TRBD1 identical over 8 bases. In germline, CDR1 is KGHDR, CDR2 SFDVKD. Trimming took 0 bases from V and 1 from J; bases not matched to a gene: 0. The CDR3 consists of 16 residues.

The genes are TRBV27 and TRBJ2-7; D is possibly TRBD2 (6 bases). Germline V lookup: CDR1 MNHEY, CDR2 SMNVEV (reference sequence). With 4 bases removed from V and 2 bases from J, the gap between germline ends came to 9 bases. The CDR3 totals 13 residues. This CDR3 reads CASSSRGTYEQYF. In nucleotides, the CDR3 is TGTGCCAGCAGTTCCCGCGGGACCTACGAGCAGTACTTC.

V is TRBV7-9 and J is TRBJ1-4; 10 nucleotides line up with TRBD1. Trimming took 5 bases from V and 8 from J; bases not matched to a gene: 8. This CDR3 comprises 15 residues. The germline V gene encodes CDR1 SEHNR and CDR2 FQNEAQ (reference sequence). The CDR3 coding sequence is TGTGCCAGCAGCATGGGACAGGGGATCGGAGAAAAACTGTTTTTT. Translation: CASSMGQGIGEKLFF. Combining the CDR3 with reference TRBV7-9 and TRBJ1-4 gives the whole variable domain DTGVSQNPRHKITKRGQNVTFRCDPISEHNRLYWYRQTLGQGPEFLTYFQNEAQLEKSRLLSDRFSAERPKGSFSTLEIQRTEQGDSAMYLCASSMGQGIGEKLFFGSGTQLSVL.

The rearrangement links TRBV6-1 to TRBJ1-5; D is possibly TRBD1 (5 bases). The CDR3 extends over 17 amino acids. Trimming shortened V by 0 bases and J by 0 bases, and 12 bases separated the two germline ends. Germline V gene lookup returns CDR1 MNHNS and CDR2 SASEGT. The CDR3 DNA reads TGTGCCAGCAGTGAAGCGGGCGGGGGATTTAGCAATCAGCCCCAGCATTTT. Its protein product is CASSEAGGGFSNQPQHF.

This chain connects TRBV3-1 (or the pseudogene TRBV3-2) to TRBJ2-7; tentative D call: TRBD1 (5 bases). Germline V gene sequence: CDR1 LGHDT, CDR2 YNNKEL (reference sequence). This CDR3 is 13 amino acids long. The ends were cut back, 8 bases at V and 5 bases at J, with 16 bases in the middle. CDR3 sequence reads: CASGADRYNEQYF. CDR3 sequence (DNA): TGTGCCAGCGGGGCAGACCGTTACAACGAGCAGTACTTC.

The genes are TRBV4-3 and TRBJ1-5, with D unresolved. The length of the CDR3 is 15 residues. CDR1 is LGHNA, CDR2 YSLEER, per germline. V was cut by 2 bases and J by 2 bases, with 10 bases left in between. The CDR3 reads CASSQSWQGNQPQHF. Here the CDR3 DNA reads TGCGCCAGCAGCCAAAGTTGGCAGGGCAATCAGCCCCAGCATTTT.

The chain has TRBV11-2 and TRBJ2-5; 8 bases are a match to TRBD2. V shed 0 bases and J 1 base; nucleotides not matched to a gene: 7. The germline V gene encodes CDR1 SGHAT and CDR2 FQNNGV. The CDR3 totals 17 residues. The CDR3 DNA reads TGTGCCAGCAGCTTAGATGGCCCGCTAGCGGGCCAAGAGACCCAGTACTTC. This encodes CASSLDGPLAGQETQYF.

V usage is TRBV12-3 or TRBV12-4 and J usage is TRBJ1-2; no firm D call. Between the trimmed V and J ends, which lost 0 bases and 5 bases, there was a span of 7 bases. CDR3 length: 13 amino acids. CDR3 nucleotide sequence: TGTGCCAGCAGTTTAGCAGGGAGTTATGGCTACACCTTC. Protein sequence: CASSLAGSYGYTF.

V and J are TRBV24-1 and TRBJ2-1; 13 nucleotides agree with TRBD2. Per germline, CDR1 KGHDR and CDR2 SFDVKD. This CDR3 region has 16 residues. V was pared by 5 bases and J by 9 bases, with 9 bases of the junction left unmatched. The CDR3 loop reads CATSGPGLAGVVEQFF. The CDR3 DNA sequence: TGTGCCACCAGTGGGCCAGGACTAGCGGGAGTAGTTGAGCAGTTCTTC.

J is TRBJ1-1 and V is TRBV5-1; D is ambiguous. Trimming shortened V by 8 bases and J by 6 bases, and 11 bases separated the two germline ends. The CDR3 is made up of 11 amino acids. Germline-derived CDR1 and CDR2 are SGHRS and YFSETQ. CDR3 in amino acids: CARTEGPEAFF. CDR3 sequence (DNA): TGCGCCAGAACAGAAGGCCCTGAAGCTTTCTTT.

V usage is TRBV7-3 and J usage is TRBJ1-1; D call uncertain. V was shortened by 5 bases and J by 2 bases, with 24 bases between the two germline ends. Per the germline V gene, CDR1 is SGHTA and CDR2 is FQGTGA. CDR3 length equals 18 residues. The CDR3 DNA reads TGTGCCAGCAGCCCCAATAACGTCGGGAGTCCGTTTAACACTGAAGCTTTCTTT. Its translation: CASSPNNVGSPFNTEAFF. The variable domain in full, completed from reference TRBV7-3 and TRBJ1-1, reads GAGVSQTPSNKVTEKGKYVELRCDPISGHTALYWYRQSLGQGPEFLIYFQGTGAADDSGLPNDRFFAVRPEGSVSTLKIQRTERGDSAVYLCASSPNNVGSPFNTEAFFGQGTRLTVV.

This chain's CDR3 is CASSEFKGQGTQYF. The CDR3, as DNA: TGTGCCAGCAGTGAGTTTAAGGGACAGGGAACGCAGTATTTT. V gene TRBV6-4 combines with J gene TRBJ2-3, with 9 bases that match TRBD1. The length of the CDR3 is 14 residues. The V gene end was trimmed by 3 bases and the J gene end by 9 bases; junction bases not matched to a gene: 7. Germline CDR1 and CDR2: MRHNA and SNTAGT.

This clone appeared once. This rearrangement joins TRBV4-2 to TRBJ1-2; D gene uncertain. Germline values: CDR1 LGHNA, CDR2 YNFKEQ. Trimming stripped 0 bases from V and 8 bases from J, with 19 bases between. The CDR3 contains 16 residues. The CDR3 DNA reads as TGTGCCAGCAGCCAAGATTACGGGAGCCTCCACGGCGGCTACACCTTC. As protein: CASSQDYGSLHGGYTF.